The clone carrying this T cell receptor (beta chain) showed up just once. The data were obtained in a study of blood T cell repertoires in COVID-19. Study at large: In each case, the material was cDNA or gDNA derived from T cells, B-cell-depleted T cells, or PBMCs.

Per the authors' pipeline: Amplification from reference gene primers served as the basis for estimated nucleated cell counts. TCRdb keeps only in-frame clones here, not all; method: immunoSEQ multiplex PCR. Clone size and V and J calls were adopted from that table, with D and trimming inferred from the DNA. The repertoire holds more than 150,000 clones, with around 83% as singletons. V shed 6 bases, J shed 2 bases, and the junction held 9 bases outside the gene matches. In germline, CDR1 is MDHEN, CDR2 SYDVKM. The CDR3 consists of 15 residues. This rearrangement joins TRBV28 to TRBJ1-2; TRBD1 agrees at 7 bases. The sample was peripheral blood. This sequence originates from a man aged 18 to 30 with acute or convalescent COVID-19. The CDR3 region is CASSDLRDRNYGYTF. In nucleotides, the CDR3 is TGTGCCAGCAGCGACCTCCGGGACAGAAACTATGGCTACACCTTC.